The 26 T cell receptor beta chains below were found in one sample sequenced in a study of T cells in Graves' hyperthyroidism and ophthalmopathy. The CDR3 regions of TCR beta were amplified from RNA transcripts. During a first-round RT-PCR of the TCR CDR3, the HTBI primer set was used. From the multiplex PCR reads, TCRdb called clonotypes with MiXCR, one entry per CDR3 protein. This sample has about 700,000 distinct CDR3 sequences, with about 15% found just once. Sample: blood. These receptors all come from a woman aged 18-29 years with Graves' hyperthyroidism.

This clonotype appeared many times. V gene TRBV20-1 combines with J gene TRBJ2-1, with a possible D match to TRBD2 (5 bases). With 5 bases removed from V and 3 bases from J, the gap between germline ends came to 20 bases. Germline CDR1 is DFQATT and CDR2 is SNEGSKA (reference sequence). There are 16 residues in the CDR3. As DNA, the CDR3 is TGCAGTGCTGGGCCCGAGACCGGGGTTGTCTACAATGAGCAGTTCTTC. Translated, it gives CSAGPETGVVYNEQFF.

This clonotype was picked up one time. The chain joins TRBV9 to TRBJ1-2; D unclear. The CDR3 runs to 12 residues. Deletions cut 3 bases from V and 4 bases from J, with 7 bases between. CDR1 and CDR2 from the germline V gene are SGDLS and YYNGEE. The CDR3 nucleotides are TGTGCCAGCAGCGCCCAACCCTATGGCTACACCTTC. Translating gives CASSAQPYGYTF.

This clonotype has a count of ten or more. The V and J genes are TRBV2 and TRBJ2-7; D not resolved. The CDR3 runs 15 residues. Between the trimmed V and J ends, which lost 2 bases and 3 bases, there was a span of 14 bases. From germline, CDR1 is SNHLY and CDR2 FYNNEI. CDR3 nucleotides: TGTGCCAGCAGTGAAAGTGGTGCGGTAATCTACGAGCAGTACTTC. It codes for CASSESGAVIYEQYF.

This clonotype was recorded a few times. The J gene is TRBJ1-1, the V gene TRBV25-1; the D is unclear. Germline CDR1 reads MGHDK; CDR2 reads SYGVNS. CDR3 length: 14 residues. V gave up 0 bases and J gave up 1 base, with 6 bases separating them. CDR3 DNA sequence: TGTGCCAGCAGTGAATATTACGGGAACACTGAAGCTTTCTTT. Its translation: CASSEYYGNTEAFF.

V and J are TRBV27 and TRBJ2-7, with D tentatively TRBD2 (6 bases). The CDR3 runs to 16 residues. The ends were cut back, 3 bases at V and 1 base at J, with 16 bases in the middle. Germline CDR1 reads MNHEY; CDR2 reads SMNVEV (reference sequence). The CDR3 DNA reads as TGTGCCAGCAGTTTGGCCCGGGGAGGAAGGTCCTACGAGCAGTACTTC. As protein: CASSLARGGRSYEQYF.

This clonotype was recorded at least ten times. In DNA, the CDR3 is TGTGCCAGCAGTTTATTAGGCTTATCAGATACGCAGTATTTT. It translates to CASSLLGLSDTQYF. The V gene is TRBV28, the J gene TRBJ2-3; D is undetermined. Trimming took 1 base from V and 4 from J, leaving 9 bases between them. The CDR3 covers 14 residues. The V gene's germline CDR1 is MDHEN and CDR2 SYDVKM.

This clonotype was counted only a few times. The V call is TRBV12-3 or TRBV12-4, the J call TRBJ1-4; D not resolved. The CDR3 runs 12 residues. V was shortened by 7 bases and J by 5 bases, with 8 bases between the two germline ends. The CDR3 region is CASTLGNEKLFF. The CDR3 bases are TGTGCCAGCACCTTGGGAAATGAAAAACTGTTTTTT.

This clonotype was counted between two and nine times. The chain couples TRBV24-1 to TRBJ2-2; 7 bases match TRBD1. Losses at the gene ends were 9 bases for V and 0 bases for J; bases not matched to a gene: 6. This CDR3 has 15 residues. Germline V gene data show CDR1 as KGHDR and CDR2 as SFDVKD. The CDR3 loop reads CATARQGANTGELFF. CDR3 bases: TGTGCCACCGCCCGACAGGGTGCGAACACCGGGGAGCTGTTTTTT.

This clonotype occurred many times. The genes are TRBV5-6 and TRBJ2-7; D perhaps matches TRBD1 (5 bases). The germline V and J ends were trimmed by 0 bases and 2 bases, with 9 bases remaining between them. This CDR3 contains 14 residues. Germline lookup yields CDR1 SGHDT and CDR2 YYEEEE. Here the CDR3 reads CASSLGQIPYEQYF. The CDR3 DNA sequence: TGTGCCAGCAGCTTGGGACAGATACCCTACGAGCAGTACTTC. Filled out from reference TRBV5-6 and TRBJ2-7, the complete variable domain reads DAGVTQSPTHLIKTRGQQVTLRCSPKSGHDTVSWYQQALGQGPQFIFQYYEEEERQRGNFPDRFSGHQFPNYSSELNVNALLLGDSALYLCASSLGQIPYEQYFGPGTRLTVT.

This chain connects TRBV27 to TRBJ1-2; D uncertain. Germline V lookup: CDR1 MNHEY, CDR2 SMNVEV (reference sequence). This CDR3 region has 13 residues. V was clipped by 6 bases and J by 8 bases, with 16 bases between them. The CDR3 DNA sequence: TGTGCCAGCAGCCCAGGCGTTCAAGGAGGCTACACCTTC. This codes for CASSPGVQGGYTF.

In its sample, this clonotype was seen a few times. The rearrangement links TRBV6-1 to TRBJ2-1; 11 nucleotides agree with TRBD1. Trimming cost V 7 bases and J 6 bases; bases outside gene matches: 8. Germline CDR1 and CDR2: MNHNS and SASEGT. The CDR3 loop spans 15 amino acids. The CDR3 spells CASKIGGQGGNEQFF. The CDR3 region has the DNA TGTGCCAGCAAAATCGGGGGACAGGGGGGCAATGAGCAGTTCTTC.

This clonotype was counted many times. The chain employs TRBV13 and TRBJ2-7; a possible D gene is TRBD2 (6 bases). Germline V gene lookup returns CDR1 PRHDT and CDR2 FYEKMQ (reference sequence). The CDR3 spans 13 residues. Trimming removed 3 bases at V and 4 bases at J, with 10 bases between. The CDR3: CASSFWRGYEQYF. The CDR3 bases are TGTGCCAGCAGCTTTTGGAGGGGTTACGAGCAGTACTTC. Full variable domain (rest looked up from reference TRBV13 and TRBJ2-7): AAGVIQSPRHLIKEKRETATLKCYPIPRHDTVYWYQQGPGQDPQFLISFYEKMQSDKGSIPDRFSAQQFSDYHSELNMSSLELGDSALYFCASSFWRGYEQYFGPGTRLTVT.

This clonotype was picked up many times. V is TRBV28 and J is TRBJ2-7; 9 nucleotides agree with TRBD2. Germline values: CDR1 MDHEN, CDR2 SYDVKM. The CDR3 covers 16 residues. After removal of 5 bases from V and 3 bases from J, the junction contained 11 bases not matched to a gene. The DNA for the CDR3 is TGTGCCAGCAGTACCGTTAATAGCGGGAGTCTCTACGAGCAGTACTTC. Protein product: CASSTVNSGSLYEQYF.

This chain connects TRBV7-9 to TRBJ1-1, with D unresolved. CDR1 SEHNR and CDR2 FQNEAQ come from the germline V gene (reference sequence). The V end was cut by 4 bases, the J end by 4 bases, with 13 bases between. The CDR3 sequence is 14 residues long. This CDR3 reads CASSSVSRFTEAFF. The CDR3, as DNA: TGTGCCAGCAGCTCCGTAAGCCGGTTCACTGAAGCTTTCTTT.

CDR3 DNA sequence: TGTGCCAGCAGCTTACTCCCTAGCGGGCCCGCCACCGGGGAGCTGTTTTTT. This encodes CASSLLPSGPATGELFF. The chain is built from TRBV11-3 and TRBJ2-2, with 8 bases lining up with TRBD2. This CDR3 has 17 residues. Germline assignment: CDR1 SGHNT and CDR2 YENEEA. The J segment lost 4 bases and the V segment lost 2 bases, leaving 9 bases of the junction unmatched.

The table lists this clonotype with many counts. The rearrangement uses TRBV19 and TRBJ2-1; D not resolved. Trimming cost V 1 base and J 6 bases, with 7 bases left between them. Germline V gives CDR1 LNHDA, CDR2 SQIVND (reference sequence). CDR3 length equals 13 residues. The CDR3 region has the DNA TGTGCCAGTAGTATAGGACACCCCAATGAGCAGTTCTTC. Protein: CASSIGHPNEQFF.

The table lists this clonotype with many counts. The chain carries TRBV6-1 and TRBJ2-1; 7 bases line up with TRBD1. J was trimmed by 1 base and V by 4 bases; bases with no gene match: 1. The germline V gene has CDR1 MNHNS and CDR2 SASEGT. This CDR3 is 14 amino acids long. In DNA, the CDR3 is TGTGCCAGCAGTGCAGGGGGATCCTACAATGAGCAGTTCTTC. This encodes CASSAGGSYNEQFF.

This clonotype has only a few counts. The chain carries TRBV11-3 and TRBJ1-6, with 7 positions matching TRBD1. J lost 7 bases, V lost 0 bases, and 3 bases had no gene match. This CDR3 contains 15 residues. Germline V gene lookup returns CDR1 SGHNT and CDR2 YENEEA. The CDR3 loop reads CASSLDAGGNSPLHF. For the CDR3, the DNA is TGTGCCAGCAGCTTAGATGCAGGGGGAAATTCACCCCTCCACTTT.

This clonotype has a handful of counts. The chain recombines TRBV4-1 with TRBJ1-1, with 8 positions matching TRBD1. Germline values: CDR1 MGHRA, CDR2 YSYEKL. The CDR3 totals 15 residues. V shed 4 bases and J 2 bases; nucleotides not matched to a gene: 6. CDR3 nucleotide sequence: TGCGCCAGCAGCCCTTTCGACAGGGGAAACACTGAAGCTTTCTTT. Its protein product is CASSPFDRGNTEAFF.

V and J are TRBV4-1 and TRBJ1-3; no definite D call. Trimming pared 4 bases from V and 3 bases from J, leaving 22 bases between. CDR1 and CDR2 (germline): MGHRA, YSYEKL. The CDR3 has 18 residues. CDR3 protein: CASSPRRASKVNGNTIYF. As DNA, the CDR3 is TGCGCCAGCAGCCCTCGTCGGGCCTCAAAAGTTAATGGAAACACCATATATTTT.

In its sample, this clonotype was seen many times. The V call is TRBV30, the J call TRBJ1-5; D is ambiguous. The CDR3 consists of 12 residues. Germline V CDR1 and CDR2: GTSNPN, SVGIG (reference sequence). V lost 1 base and J lost 5, with 6 bases in between. The CDR3 loop is CAWSDSYQPQHF. In DNA, the CDR3 is TGTGCCTGGAGTGATAGTTATCAGCCCCAGCATTTT. Variable domain in full (rest from reference TRBV30 and TRBJ1-5): SQTIHQWPATLVQPVGSPLSLECTVEGTSNPNLYWYRQAAGRGLQLLFYSVGIGQISSEVPQNLSASRPQDRQFILSSKKLLLSDSGFYLCAWSDSYQPQHFGDGTRLSIL.

The chain couples TRBV30 to TRBJ2-2; the D gene is possibly TRBD2 (6 bases). Germline CDR1 and CDR2: GTSNPN and SVGIG (reference sequence). This CDR3 has 16 amino acids. Trimming stripped 0 bases from V and 3 bases from J, with 14 bases between. The CDR3 coding sequence is TGTGCCTGGAGTGTCTACGGGGGAGACCACACCGGGGAGCTGTTTTTT. Its protein is CAWSVYGGDHTGELFF.

This clonotype came up a few times. V usage is TRBV11-2 and J usage is TRBJ1-2; D gene uncertain. CDR3 length equals 16 residues. CDR1 and CDR2 (germline): SGHAT, FQNNGV. The V gene lost 0 bases and the J gene lost 8 bases, with 19 bases spanning the gap. CDR3 sequence: CASSLDGERTFRGYTF. As DNA, the CDR3 is TGTGCCAGCAGCTTAGACGGTGAACGGACCTTTCGCGGCTACACCTTC.

In its sample, this clonotype was seen many times. This chain joins TRBV30 and TRBJ2-7; 10 bases match TRBD2. With V trimmed by 2 bases and J by 1 base, 2 bases remained unmatched. The CDR3 loop spans 14 amino acids. CDR1 GTSNPN and CDR2 SVGIG come from the germline V gene (reference sequence). This chain's CDR3 is CAWSSSGSSYEQYF. DNA of the CDR3: TGTGCCTGGAGTTCTAGCGGGAGTTCCTACGAGCAGTACTTC.

This clonotype has a handful of counts. The chain is built from TRBV10-1 and TRBJ2-7, with a weak D call TRBD2 (6 bases). Trimming left V 11 bases short and J 2 bases short, with 10 bases between. The CDR3 contains 11 residues. Germline V gene lookup returns CDR1 WNHNN and CDR2 SYGVQD (reference sequence). DNA for the CDR3: TGCGCCGTCCGGGAGCCCTACGAGCAGTACTTC. The encoded protein is CAVREPYEQYF.

V and J are TRBV4-2 and TRBJ2-7; D might be TRBD1 (6 bases). V shed 0 bases and J shed 2 bases, with 11 bases lying between them. Germline V gene lookup returns CDR1 LGHNA and CDR2 YNFKEQ. This CDR3 has 15 residues. The CDR3 DNA sequence: TGTGCCAGCAGCCAAGATTTTGGACAGACCTACGAGCAGTACTTC. It yields the protein CASSQDFGQTYEQYF.